What follows is one TCR beta chain and its context. What it binds is unknown. The primer mix had 60 Vbeta and 13 Jbeta primers. Clones were sequenced by immunoSEQ multiplex PCR, and TCRdb holds only the in-frame ones, with some missing. The repertoire holds approximately 150,000 clones, with 77% as singletons. The entry originates in a study of cytomegalovirus exposure and HLA in healthy donors. Notes on the study in general: Confirmation in vitro established that a few CMV-associated chains were specific for CMV antigens. Later analysis associated a missense DCLRE1C variant with TCR beta V- and J-gene trimming.

Trimming took 9 bases from V and 6 from J; bases not matched to a gene: 1. Germline values: CDR1 SNHLY, CDR2 FYNNEI. The CDR3 extends over 13 amino acids. Sequencing used PBMCs. The chain employs TRBV2 and TRBJ2-3, with 15 nucleotides matching TRBD2. The TCR comes from a woman aged 40 to 50 in good health and CMV-seropositive. The CDR3 nucleotides read TGTGCCAGAGGGACTAGCGGGGGGGATACGCAGTATTTT. This translates into CARGTSGGDTQYF.